Each of the 6 T cell receptor beta chains below was sequenced from the same sample in a study of Tregs in tolerant kidney transplant recipients. Profiling relied on immunoSEQ multiplex PCR, and the TCRdb table lists in-frame clones only, not all of them. This sample has approximately 260,000 clones; about 80% occur once, and the top ten carry about 0.68%. Specimen: CD4+ T cells from blood. These receptors were obtained from a human donor in good health.

The J gene is TRBJ2-7, the V gene TRBV6-5; no clear D. V lost 2 bases to trimming and J lost 5 bases, with 13 bases between them. Germline lookup yields CDR1 MNHEY and CDR2 SVGAGI. The CDR3 contains 14 residues. CDR3 region: CASSYRDRLHEQYF. In DNA form, the CDR3 reads TGTGCCAGCAGTTACCGTGACCGCCTCCACGAGCAGTACTTC.

The V call is TRBV5-1, the J call TRBJ2-3; 8 bases agree with TRBD1. The ends lost 5 bases at V and 5 bases at J; junction bases unmatched: 7. Germline CDR1 and CDR2: SGHRS and YFSETQ. The CDR3 has 14 amino acids. The CDR3 DNA follows: TGCGCCAGCAGTGTACAGGGGGACGGAGATACGCAGTATTTT. Its translation is CASSVQGDGDTQYF.

This clone has only one observation. This rearrangement joins TRBV18 to TRBJ1-1, with 8 bases aligning to TRBD1. This CDR3 region has 18 residues. CDR1 and CDR2 from the germline V gene are KGHSH and LQKENI. J was trimmed by 5 bases and V by 0 bases; bases with no gene match: 14. The CDR3 nucleotides read TGTGCCAGCTCACCACCTTGGGGTTCCACAGGGGGGCGGACTGAAGCTTTCTTT. It is translated as CASSPPWGSTGGRTEAFF.

V gene TRBV6-5 combines with J gene TRBJ1-2, with 7 bases that match TRBD1. V shed 6 bases and J 3 bases; nucleotides not matched to a gene: 4. The CDR3 consists of 13 residues. Per the germline V gene, CDR1 is MNHEY and CDR2 is SVGAGI. Written as DNA, the CDR3 is TGTGCCAGCAGGCCCGACAGGGACTATGGCTACACCTTC. Translation gives CASRPDRDYGYTF.

The J gene is TRBJ1-5, the V gene TRBV4-1; no clear D gene. Per the germline V gene, CDR1 is MGHRA and CDR2 is YSYEKL. Trimming cost V 1 base and J 7 bases, with 8 bases left between them. This CDR3 region has 13 residues. The CDR3 protein is CASSQAEGQPQHF. The DNA for the CDR3 is TGCGCCAGCAGCCAAGCCGAGGGACAGCCCCAGCATTTT.

The J gene is TRBJ2-3, the V gene TRBV29-1, with 8 bases identical to TRBD2. There are 12 residues in the CDR3. Trimming at V came to 6 bases and at J to 4 bases, leaving 3 bases not matched to a gene. Germline V CDR1 and CDR2: SQVTM, ANQGSEA. This CDR3 is CSVRGGSDTQYF. In nucleotides, the CDR3 is TGCAGCGTCCGGGGGGGTTCAGATACGCAGTATTTT.